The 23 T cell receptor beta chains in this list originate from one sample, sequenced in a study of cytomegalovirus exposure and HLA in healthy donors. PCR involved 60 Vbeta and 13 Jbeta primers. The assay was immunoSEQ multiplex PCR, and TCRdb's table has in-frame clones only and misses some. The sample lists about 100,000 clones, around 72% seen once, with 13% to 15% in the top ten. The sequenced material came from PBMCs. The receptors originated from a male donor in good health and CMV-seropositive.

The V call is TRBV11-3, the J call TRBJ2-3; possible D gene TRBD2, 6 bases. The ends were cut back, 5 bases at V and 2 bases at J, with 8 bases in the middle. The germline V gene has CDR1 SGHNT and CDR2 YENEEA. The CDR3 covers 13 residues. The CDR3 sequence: CASSPGLTDTQYF. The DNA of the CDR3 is TGTGCCAGCAGCCCGGGACTCACAGATACGCAGTATTTT.

The CDR3 here is CASSVVEAEAFF. In DNA form, the CDR3 reads TGTGCCAGCAGCGTAGTTGAGGCTGAAGCTTTCTTT. The chain employs TRBV9 and TRBJ1-1; no firm D call. The ends were cut back, 0 bases at V and 6 bases at J, with 6 bases in the middle. Germline assignment: CDR1 SGDLS and CDR2 YYNGEE. This CDR3 has 12 amino acids.

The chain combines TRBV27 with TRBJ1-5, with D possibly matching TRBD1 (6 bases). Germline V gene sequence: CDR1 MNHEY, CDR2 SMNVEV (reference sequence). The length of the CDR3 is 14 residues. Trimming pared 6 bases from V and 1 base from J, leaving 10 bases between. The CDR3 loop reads CASRTGRSNQPQHF. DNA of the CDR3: TGTGCCAGCAGGACAGGACGGAGCAATCAGCCCCAGCATTTT.

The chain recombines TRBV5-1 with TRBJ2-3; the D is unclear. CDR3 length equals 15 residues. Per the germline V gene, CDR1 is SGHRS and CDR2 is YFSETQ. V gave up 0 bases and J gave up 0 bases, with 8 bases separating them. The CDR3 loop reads CASSLELPSTDTQYF. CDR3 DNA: TGCGCCAGCAGCTTGGAACTTCCTAGCACAGATACGCAGTATTTT.

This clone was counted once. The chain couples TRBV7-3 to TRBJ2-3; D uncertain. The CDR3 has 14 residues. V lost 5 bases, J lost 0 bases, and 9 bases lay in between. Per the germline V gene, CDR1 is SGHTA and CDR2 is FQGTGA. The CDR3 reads CASSQVPSTDTQYF. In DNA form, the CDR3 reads TGTGCCAGCAGCCAGGTACCTAGCACAGATACGCAGTATTTT. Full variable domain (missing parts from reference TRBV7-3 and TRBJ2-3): GAGVSQTPSNKVTEKGKYVELRCDPISGHTALYWYRQSLGQGPEFLIYFQGTGAADDSGLPNDRFFAVRPEGSVSTLKIQRTERGDSAVYLCASSQVPSTDTQYFGPGTRLTVL.

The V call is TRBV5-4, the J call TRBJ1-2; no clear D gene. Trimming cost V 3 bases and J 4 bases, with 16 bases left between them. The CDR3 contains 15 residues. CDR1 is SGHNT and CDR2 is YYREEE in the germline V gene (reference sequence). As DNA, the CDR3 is TGTGCCAGCAGCTCCGGATCGTCTCAGGCCTATGGCTACACCTTC. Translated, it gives CASSSGSSQAYGYTF.

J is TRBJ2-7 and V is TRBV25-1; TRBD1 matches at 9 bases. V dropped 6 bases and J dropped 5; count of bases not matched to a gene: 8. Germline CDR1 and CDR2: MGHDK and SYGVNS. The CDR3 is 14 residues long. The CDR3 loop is CASRVDRGGNEQYF. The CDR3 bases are TGTGCCAGCAGGGTTGACAGGGGGGGTAACGAGCAGTACTTC.

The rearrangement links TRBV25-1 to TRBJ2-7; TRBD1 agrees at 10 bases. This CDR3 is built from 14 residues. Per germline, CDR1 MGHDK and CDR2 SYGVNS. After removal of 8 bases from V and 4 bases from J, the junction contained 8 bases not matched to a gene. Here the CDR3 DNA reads TGTGCCAGCTCCCCCGGGACAGGGGCATACGAGCAGTACTTC. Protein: CASSPGTGAYEQYF.

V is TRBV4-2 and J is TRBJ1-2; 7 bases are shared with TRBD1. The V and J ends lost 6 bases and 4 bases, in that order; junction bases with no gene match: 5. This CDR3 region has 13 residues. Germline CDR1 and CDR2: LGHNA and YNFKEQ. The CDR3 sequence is CASSEGTAYGYTF. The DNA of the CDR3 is TGTGCCAGCAGTGAAGGGACAGCCTATGGCTACACCTTC.

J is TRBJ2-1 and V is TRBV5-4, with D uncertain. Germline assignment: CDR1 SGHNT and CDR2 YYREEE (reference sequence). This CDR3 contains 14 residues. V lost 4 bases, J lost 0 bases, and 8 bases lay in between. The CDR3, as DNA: TGTGCCAGCAGCCCGGAGAGCTCCTACAATGAGCAGTTCTTC. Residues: CASSPESSYNEQFF.

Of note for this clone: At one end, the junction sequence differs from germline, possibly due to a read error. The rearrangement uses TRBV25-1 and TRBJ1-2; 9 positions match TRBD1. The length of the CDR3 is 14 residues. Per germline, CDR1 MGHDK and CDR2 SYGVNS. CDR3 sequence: CASSRTGEVHGHTF. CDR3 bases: TGTGCCAGCAGTAGGACAGGGGAAGTCCATGGCCACACCTTC.

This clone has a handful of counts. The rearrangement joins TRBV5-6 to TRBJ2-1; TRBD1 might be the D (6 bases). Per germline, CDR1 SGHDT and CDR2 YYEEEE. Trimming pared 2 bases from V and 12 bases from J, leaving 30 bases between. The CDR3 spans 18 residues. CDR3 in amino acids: CASSLYKGQNALGNRQFF. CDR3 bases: TGTGCCAGCAGCTTATACAAAGGACAGAACGCCTTAGGCAATCGGCAGTTCTTC.

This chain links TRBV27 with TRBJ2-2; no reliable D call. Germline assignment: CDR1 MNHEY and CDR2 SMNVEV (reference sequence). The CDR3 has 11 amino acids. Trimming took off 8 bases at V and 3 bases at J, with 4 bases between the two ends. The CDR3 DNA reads TGTGCCAGCCGGTACACCGGGGAGCTGTTTTTT. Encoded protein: CASRYTGELFF.

The CDR3 region is CAISDLGLAGGTDTQYF. CDR3 DNA sequence: TGTGCCATCAGTGACCTTGGACTAGCGGGGGGCACAGATACGCAGTATTTT. The chain couples TRBV10-3 to TRBJ2-3, with 13 nucleotides matching TRBD2. In germline, CDR1 is ENHRY, CDR2 SYGVKD. There are 17 residues in the CDR3. The trim removed 3 bases at V and 1 base at J, leaving 4 bases unmatched.

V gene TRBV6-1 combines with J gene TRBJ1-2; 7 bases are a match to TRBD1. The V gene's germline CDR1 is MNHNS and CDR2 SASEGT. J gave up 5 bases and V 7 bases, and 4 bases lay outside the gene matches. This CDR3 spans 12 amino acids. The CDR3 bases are TGTGCCAGCACCTTGACAGGGTATGGCTACACCTTC. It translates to CASTLTGYGYTF.

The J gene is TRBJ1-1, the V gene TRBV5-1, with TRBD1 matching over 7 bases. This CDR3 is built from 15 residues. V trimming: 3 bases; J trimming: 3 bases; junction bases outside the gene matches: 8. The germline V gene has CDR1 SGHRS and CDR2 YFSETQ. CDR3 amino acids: CASSSTGDEDTEAFF. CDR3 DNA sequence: TGCGCCAGCAGCTCAACAGGGGATGAGGACACTGAAGCTTTCTTT.

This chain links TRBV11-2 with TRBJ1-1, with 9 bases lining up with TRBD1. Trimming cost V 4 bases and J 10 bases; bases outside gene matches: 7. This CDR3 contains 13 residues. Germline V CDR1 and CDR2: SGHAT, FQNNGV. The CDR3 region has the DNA TGTGCCAGCAGCTCCCTAGACAGGGGGGTAGCTTTCTTT. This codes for CASSSLDRGVAFF.

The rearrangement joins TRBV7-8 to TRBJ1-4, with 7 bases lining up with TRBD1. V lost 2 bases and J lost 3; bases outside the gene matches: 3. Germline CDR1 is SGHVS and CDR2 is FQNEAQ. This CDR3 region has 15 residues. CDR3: CASSLPGTANEKLFF. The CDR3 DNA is TGTGCCAGCAGCTTACCCGGGACAGCTAATGAAAAACTGTTTTTT.

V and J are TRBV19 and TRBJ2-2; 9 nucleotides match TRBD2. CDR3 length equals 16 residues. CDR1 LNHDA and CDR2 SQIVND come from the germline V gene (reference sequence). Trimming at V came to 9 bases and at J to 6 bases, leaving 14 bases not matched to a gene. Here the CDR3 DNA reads TGTGCCAGAATACCCTCCGGGACTAGCAAGTCCGGGGAGCTGTTTTTT. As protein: CARIPSGTSKSGELFF.

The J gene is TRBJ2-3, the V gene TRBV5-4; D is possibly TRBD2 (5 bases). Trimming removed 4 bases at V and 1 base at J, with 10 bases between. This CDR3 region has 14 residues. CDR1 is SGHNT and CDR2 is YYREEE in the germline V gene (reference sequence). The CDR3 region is CASSPDWRTDTQYF. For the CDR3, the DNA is TGTGCCAGCAGCCCGGACTGGCGCACAGATACGCAGTATTTT.

CDR3: CAWRPKGSDTQYF. The DNA of the CDR3 is TGTGCCTGGAGGCCTAAGGGGTCAGATACGCAGTATTTT. The genes are TRBV30 and TRBJ2-3; tentatively, D is TRBD1 (5 bases). CDR1 and CDR2 (germline): GTSNPN, SVGIG (reference sequence). Trimming took off 3 bases at V and 4 bases at J, with 11 bases between the two ends. This CDR3 contains 13 residues.

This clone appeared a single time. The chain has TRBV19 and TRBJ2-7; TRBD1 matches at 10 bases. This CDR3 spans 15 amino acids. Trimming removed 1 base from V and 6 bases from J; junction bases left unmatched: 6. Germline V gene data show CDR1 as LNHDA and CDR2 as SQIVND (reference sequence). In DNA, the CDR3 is TGTGCCAGTAGTATAGTTTTCGGGACAGGGGTCGAGCAGTACTTC. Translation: CASSIVFGTGVEQYF.

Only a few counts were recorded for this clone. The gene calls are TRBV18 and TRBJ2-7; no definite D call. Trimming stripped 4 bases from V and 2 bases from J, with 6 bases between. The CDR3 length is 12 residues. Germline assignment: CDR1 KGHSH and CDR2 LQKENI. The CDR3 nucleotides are TGTGCCAGCTCACAGCTCCCCTACGAGCAGTACTTC. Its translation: CASSQLPYEQYF. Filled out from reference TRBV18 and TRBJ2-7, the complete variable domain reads NAGVMQNPRHLVRRRGQEARLRCSPMKGHSHVYWYRQLPEEGLKFMVYLQKENIIDESGMPKERFSAEFPKEGPSILRIQQVVRGDSAAYFCASSQLPYEQYFGPGTRLTVT.